This TCR beta chain was recovered during a study of early T cells in non-severe SARS-CoV-2 infection. About the study: Sequencing targeted bulk RNA from unsorted whole blood, leaving chains unpaired. Whole-study results and caveats: Lookups in VDJdb leaned toward anti-spike CD8 responses and missed private and CD4 specificities.

The protocol attached unique molecular identifiers to individual cDNA molecules. TCRdb re-called the 5' RACE reads with MiXCR, one entry per CDR3 protein. Of some 46,000 distinct CDR3 sequences in the sample, 5.5% to 6.5% were seen once. V lost 4 bases, J lost 8 bases, and 8 bases stayed unmatched. The CDR3 sequence is 14 residues long. Germline CDR1 is SGHTA and CDR2 is FQGNSA. This clonotype was found many times. Its antigen is as yet unknown. Sequenced material: whole blood. The source is an adult who was a healthcare worker with PCR-confirmed SARS-CoV-2 infection or an uninfected control (not recorded which). The rearrangement joins TRBV7-2 to TRBJ1-2; the match to TRBD1 covers 9 bases. CDR3 sequence (DNA): TGTGCCAGCAGCTCTGGGAACAGGGGGCAGGGCTACACCTTC. It codes for CASSSGNRGQGYTF.